The clone carrying this T cell receptor (beta chain) was counted many times. This record comes from a study of spatial heterogeneity in lung cancer. Germline V gives CDR1 SGHTA, CDR2 FQGNSA. V shed 5 bases and J 4 bases; nucleotides not matched to a gene: 7. The CDR3 contains 17 residues. Stated time point: blood at routine non-recurrence follow-up after resection. Frozen PBMC, nontumor lung or tumor provided whole RNA, which was sequenced unsorted. MiXCR, applied by TCRdb to the 5' RACE reads, yields one record per CDR3 protein. The sample carries about 52,000 distinct CDR3 sequences, more than 6.5% recorded once.

The sample consisted of PBMCs, taken at follow-up. The V and J genes are TRBV7-2 and TRBJ2-1, with 14 positions matching TRBD2. This clonotype was sampled from a female donor with early-stage non-small cell lung cancer. The CDR3 nucleotides are TGTGCCAGCAGCCCTCGGACTAGCGGGGGGCCTTACAATGAGCAGTTCTTC. Its translation is CASSPRTSGGPYNEQFF. Full variable domain (missing parts from reference TRBV7-2 and TRBJ2-1): GAGVSQSPSNKVTEKGKDVELRCDPISGHTALYWYRQSLGQGLEFLIYFQGNSAPDKSGLPSDRFSAERTGGSVSTLTIQRTQQEDSAVYLCASSPRTSGGPYNEQFFGPGTRLTVL.